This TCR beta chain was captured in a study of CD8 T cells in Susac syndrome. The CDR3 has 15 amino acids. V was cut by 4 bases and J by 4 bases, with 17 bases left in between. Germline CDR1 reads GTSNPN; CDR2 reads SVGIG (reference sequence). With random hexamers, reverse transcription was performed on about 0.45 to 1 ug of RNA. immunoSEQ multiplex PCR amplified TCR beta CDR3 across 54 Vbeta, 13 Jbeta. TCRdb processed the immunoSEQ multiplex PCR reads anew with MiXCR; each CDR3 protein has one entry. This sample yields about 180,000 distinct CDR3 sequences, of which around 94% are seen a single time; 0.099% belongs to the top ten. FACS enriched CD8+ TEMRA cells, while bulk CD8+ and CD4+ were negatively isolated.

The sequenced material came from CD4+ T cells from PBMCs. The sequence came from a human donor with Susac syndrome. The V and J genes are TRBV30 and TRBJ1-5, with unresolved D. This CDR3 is CAWTRGLVPNQPQHF. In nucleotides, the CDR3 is TGTGCCTGGACCCGCGGCCTCGTCCCGAATCAGCCCCAGCATTTT. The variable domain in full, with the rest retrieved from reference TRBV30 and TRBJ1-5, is SQTIHQWPATLVQPVGSPLSLECTVEGTSNPNLYWYRQAAGRGLQLLFYSVGIGQISSEVPQNLSASRPQDRQFILSSKKLLLSDSGFYLCAWTRGLVPNQPQHFGDGTRLSIL.